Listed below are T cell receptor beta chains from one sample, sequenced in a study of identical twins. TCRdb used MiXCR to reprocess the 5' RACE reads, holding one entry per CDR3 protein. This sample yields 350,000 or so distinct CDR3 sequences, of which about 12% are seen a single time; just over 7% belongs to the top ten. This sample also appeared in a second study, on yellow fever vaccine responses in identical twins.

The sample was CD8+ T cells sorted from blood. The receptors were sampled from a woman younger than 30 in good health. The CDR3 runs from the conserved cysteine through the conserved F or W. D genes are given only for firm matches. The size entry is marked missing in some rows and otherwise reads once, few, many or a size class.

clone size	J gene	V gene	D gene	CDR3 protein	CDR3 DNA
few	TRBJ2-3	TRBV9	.	CASSVGGTAVDTQYF	TGTGCCAGCAGCGTGGGGGGGACAGCCGTGGATACGCAGTATTTT
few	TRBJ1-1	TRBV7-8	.	CASTLSLNTEAFF	TGTGCCAGCACGCTGAGTTTGAACACTGAAGCTTTCTTT
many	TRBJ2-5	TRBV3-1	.	CASSRLGGEETQYF	TGTGCCAGCAGCCGTCTAGGAGGGGAAGAGACCCAGTACTTC
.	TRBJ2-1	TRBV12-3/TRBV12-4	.	CVSSFVGDEQFF	TGTGTCAGCAGTTTTGTGGGAGATGAGCAGTTCTTC
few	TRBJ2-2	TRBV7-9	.	CASRETGTSTGELFF	TGTGCCAGCAGGGAAACCGGGACAAGCACCGGGGAGCTGTTTTTT
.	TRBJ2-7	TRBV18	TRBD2	CASSALAGNYEQYF	TGTGCCAGCTCAGCACTAGCGGGAAACTACGAGCAGTACTTC
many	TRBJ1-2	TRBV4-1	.	CASSQDFRDYGYTF	TGCGCCAGCAGCCAAGATTTCAGGGACTATGGCTACACCTTC
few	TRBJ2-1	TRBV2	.	CASDRSRHEQFF	TGTGCCAGCGATCGGTCGCGCCATGAGCAGTTCTTC
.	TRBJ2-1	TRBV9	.	CASSAGQQSYNEQFF	TGTGCCAGCAGCGCCGGACAACAATCCTACAATGAGCAGTTCTTC
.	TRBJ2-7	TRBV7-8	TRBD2	CASSLVAGRSYEQYF	TGTGCCAGCAGCTTAGTAGCGGGTCGCTCCTACGAGCAGTACTTC
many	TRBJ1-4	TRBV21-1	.	CASSIGQTNEKLFF	TGTGCCAGCAGCATTGGACAGACTAATGAAAAACTGTTTTTT
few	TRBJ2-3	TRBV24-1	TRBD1	CATRDRTSTDTQYF	TGTGCCACCAGGGACAGGACTAGCACAGATACGCAGTATTTT
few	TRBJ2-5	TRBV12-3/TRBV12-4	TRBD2	CASSLGGSGSAQYF	TGTGCCAGCAGTTTAGGCGGGAGTGGGAGCGCACAGTACTTC
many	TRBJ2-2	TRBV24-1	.	CATSDFAHGELFF	TGTGCCACCAGTGATTTTGCCCACGGGGAGCTGTTTTTT
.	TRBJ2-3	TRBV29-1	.	CSVSTRPLGGTDTQYF	TGCAGCGTTTCGACTAGGCCCCTAGGCGGCACAGATACGCAGTATTTT
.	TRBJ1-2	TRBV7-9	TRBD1	CASSEHRDRGRLF	TGTGCCAGCAGCGAGCACCGGGACAGGGGGCGACTCTTC
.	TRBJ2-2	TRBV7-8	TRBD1	CASTRDRGAGGELFF	TGTGCCAGCACCCGGGACAGGGGGGCCGGGGGGGAGCTGTTTTTT
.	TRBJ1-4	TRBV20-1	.	CSATTGTTNEKLFF	TGCAGTGCTACAACCGGGACAACTAATGAAAAACTGTTTTTT
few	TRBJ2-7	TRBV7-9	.	CASSSSEWSSYEQYF	TGTGCCAGCAGCTCCAGCGAGTGGAGCTCCTACGAGCAGTACTTC
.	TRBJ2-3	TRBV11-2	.	CASSQIGQYF	TGTGCCAGCAGCCAGATAGGGCAGTATTTT
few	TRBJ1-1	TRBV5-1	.	CASSWVGGEYNTEAFF	TGCGCCAGCAGCTGGGTTGGGGGCGAATATAACACTGAAGCTTTCTTT
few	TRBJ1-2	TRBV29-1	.	CSARDLAPYGYTF	TGCAGCGCCCGGGACTTAGCTCCTTATGGCTACACCTTC
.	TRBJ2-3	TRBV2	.	CASPSATDTQYF	TGTGCCAGTCCTAGCGCCACAGATACGCAGTATTTT
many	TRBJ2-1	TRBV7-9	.	CASSLGQSFNEQFF	TGTGCCAGCAGCTTAGGACAGAGCTTCAATGAGCAGTTCTTC
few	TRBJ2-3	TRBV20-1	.	CSGLFWDTQYF	TGCAGTGGGCTATTCTGGGATACGCAGTATTTT
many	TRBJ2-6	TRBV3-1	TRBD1	CASSPRDRSSGANVLTF	TGTGCCAGCAGCCCACGGGACAGAAGCTCTGGGGCCAACGTCCTGACTTTC
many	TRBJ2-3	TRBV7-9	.	CASGLGEGDTDTQYF	TGTGCCAGCGGGCTTGGGGAAGGAGACACAGATACGCAGTATTTT
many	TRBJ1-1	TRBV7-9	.	CATGPPAGTEAFF	TGTGCCACCGGGCCTCCCGCGGGCACTGAAGCTTTCTTT
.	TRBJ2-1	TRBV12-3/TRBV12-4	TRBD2	CASSLARLAGDSEQFF	TGTGCCAGCAGTTTAGCGCGACTAGCGGGAGACAGTGAGCAGTTCTTC
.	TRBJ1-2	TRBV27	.	CASSPPGGVHGYTF	TGTGCCAGCAGTCCCCCCGGTGGGGTACATGGCTACACCTTC
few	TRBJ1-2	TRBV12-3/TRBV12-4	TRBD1	CASTAATGVTF	TGTGCCAGCACCGCCGCGACAGGGGTAACCTTC